These 29 T cell receptor beta chains were sequenced from one sample in a study of CD8 T cells in Susac syndrome. Reverse transcription of about 0.45 to 1 ug RNA was performed with random hexamers. TCRdb re-called the immunoSEQ multiplex PCR reads with MiXCR, one entry per CDR3 protein. Found here are about 120,000 distinct CDR3 sequences, about 94% of them singletons; the top ten hold 0.095% to 0.15%. The source material was CD4+ T cells from PBMCs. Receptors were obtained from a human donor with multiple sclerosis.

The CDR3 DNA reads as TGTGCCAGTAGGACGGCGGACAATCAGCCCCAGCATTTT. It specifies CASRTADNQPQHF. The J gene is TRBJ1-5, the V gene TRBV19, with D uncertain. Germline V gene lookup returns CDR1 LNHDA and CDR2 SQIVND (reference sequence). Trimming stripped 6 bases from V and 3 bases from J, with 9 bases between. This CDR3 is 13 amino acids long.

This chain uses TRBV18 with TRBJ1-5; 8 bases are a match to TRBD1. This CDR3 is built from 15 residues. Germline values: CDR1 KGHSH, CDR2 LQKENI. The V gene end was trimmed by 3 bases and the J gene end by 5 bases; junction bases not matched to a gene: 6. CDR3 in DNA: TGTGCCAGCTCACCCCGGGGACAGGAACATCAGCCCCAGCATTTT. The encoded protein is CASSPRGQEHQPQHF.

The chain joins TRBV7-9 to TRBJ1-2; the D gene is possibly TRBD1 (5 bases). CDR1 is SEHNR and CDR2 is FQNEAQ in the germline V gene (reference sequence). The CDR3 has 16 residues. Trimming stripped 4 bases from V and 4 bases from J, with 19 bases between. CDR3 sequence (DNA): TGTGCCAGCAGCTCTTCCGGGACGGCAGACCTCTATGGCTACACCTTC. It translates to CASSSSGTADLYGYTF.

This clonotype came up once. The rearrangement uses TRBV6-2 or TRBV6-3 and TRBJ2-7; no clear D. V was cut by 5 bases and J by 2 bases, with 13 bases left in between. Germline CDR1 and CDR2: MNHEY and SVGEGT. The CDR3 is made up of 14 amino acids. Here the CDR3 reads CASSPRSFPYEQYF. The CDR3 DNA is TGTGCCAGCAGTCCTCGGTCTTTTCCCTACGAGCAGTACTTC.

The gene calls are TRBV30 and TRBJ2-1, with TRBD2 as a possible D gene (5 bases). Germline loops: CDR1 GTSNPN, CDR2 SVGIG (reference sequence). There are 15 residues in the CDR3. V lost 4 bases and J 7 bases, leaving 20 bases between the germline ends. The CDR3 DNA reads as TGTGCCTGGAAACAAGGAACTAGGTGGGGAAATGAGCAGTTCTTC. Its translation is CAWKQGTRWGNEQFF.

V and J are TRBV2 and TRBJ1-1; possibly TRBD1 for D (5 bases). V lost 8 bases and J lost 1, with 11 bases in between. The CDR3 is made up of 13 amino acids. CDR1 is SNHLY, CDR2 FYNNEI, per germline. CDR3 nucleotides: TGTGCCAGCGGTGGGGCCCCGAACACTGAAGCTTTCTTT. It encodes CASGGAPNTEAFF.

The V gene is TRBV28, the J gene TRBJ1-2; 7 nucleotides match TRBD1. CDR1 and CDR2 from the germline V gene are MDHEN and SYDVKM. The CDR3 has 13 amino acids. The V segment lost 6 bases and the J segment 4 bases; nucleotides outside the gene matches: 5. In DNA form, the CDR3 reads TGTGCCAGCAGCGACAGGGAAGGCTATGGCTACACCTTC. Protein sequence: CASSDREGYGYTF.

For this clonotype: Its ends do not fully match the called genes, so a read error is possible. CDR3 sequence: CAISGTGRMNTEVFF. The CDR3 DNA sequence: TGTGCCATCAGTGGGACAGGTAGGATGAACACTGAAGTTTTCTTT. The rearrangement joins TRBV10-3 to TRBJ1-1; TRBD1 matches 7 bases. The germline CDR1 and CDR2 sequences are ENHRY and SYGVKD. This CDR3 contains 15 residues.

V gene TRBV9 combines with J gene TRBJ1-4; D remains ambiguous. V gave up 1 base and J gave up 0 bases, with 10 bases separating them. The CDR3 loop spans 16 amino acids. Germline V gene data show CDR1 as SGDLS and CDR2 as YYNGEE. The CDR3 here is CASSVSPRSTNEKLFF. CDR3 nucleotide sequence: TGTGCCAGCAGCGTATCGCCGCGATCAACTAATGAAAAACTGTTTTTT.

The DNA of the CDR3 is TGTGCCAGCAGTCCGACAGGACCCTCCATGACCCAGCATTTT. Residues: CASSPTGPSMTQHF. V is TRBV6-1 and J is TRBJ1-5, with a weak D call TRBD1 (6 bases). Germline V lookup: CDR1 MNHNS, CDR2 SASEGT. V lost 5 bases and J 11 bases, leaving 19 bases between the germline ends. The CDR3 is 14 residues long.

The chain combines TRBV10-3 with TRBJ2-1; 10 bases map to TRBD2. Unmatched junction bases numbered 4, after V lost 9 bases and J lost 5 bases. Germline V gives CDR1 ENHRY, CDR2 SYGVKD. The CDR3 loop spans 13 amino acids. Written as DNA, the CDR3 is TGTGCCATAGCGGGAGGGCCAAACAATGAGCAGTTCTTC. Residues: CAIAGGPNNEQFF.

This clonotype has just one count. The CDR3 nucleotides read TGTGCCAGCAGCCAGCCGTTGGGGCTTGAAGCTTTCTTT. Protein: CASSQPLGLEAFF. The chain is built from TRBV14 and TRBJ1-1; D is perhaps TRBD1 (5 bases). V lost 3 bases and J lost 7, with 12 bases in between. The CDR3 is 13 residues long. The V gene's germline CDR1 is SGHDN and CDR2 FVKESK.

The rearrangement joins TRBV30 to TRBJ1-2; D possibly corresponds to TRBD1 (5 bases). The length of the CDR3 is 14 residues. Germline V gives CDR1 GTSNPN, CDR2 SVGIG (reference sequence). V lost 0 bases and J lost 5, with 13 bases in between. CDR3 DNA: TGTGCCTGGAGTGTAACAGGTTGGGGTTATGGCTACACCTTC. The encoded protein is CAWSVTGWGYGYTF.

The V call is TRBV5-1, the J call TRBJ2-7; perhaps TRBD2 as D (5 bases). The CDR3 runs to 15 residues. V was shortened by 0 bases and J by 2 bases, with 12 bases between the two germline ends. Germline CDR1 and CDR2: SGHRS and YFSETQ. The CDR3, as DNA: TGCGCCAGCAGCTTGGCCGGAGACGGGACCTACGAGCAGTACTTC. It yields the protein CASSLAGDGTYEQYF.

This chain joins TRBV6-5 and TRBJ1-6, with a weak D call TRBD1 (6 bases). This CDR3 region has 13 residues. Between the trimmed V and J ends, which lost 8 bases and 7 bases, there was a span of 12 bases. Germline-derived CDR1 and CDR2 are MNHEY and SVGAGI. The CDR3 DNA is TGTGCCAGCGCGGACAGAGACAATTCACCCCTCCACTTT. This translates into CASADRDNSPLHF.

This chain links TRBV20-1 with TRBJ2-7; maybe TRBD1 (6 bases). Germline assignment: CDR1 DFQATT and CDR2 SNEGSKA (reference sequence). CDR3 length: 15 residues. The ends were cut back, 3 bases at V and 0 bases at J, with 15 bases in the middle. The CDR3 DNA reads as TGCAGTGCTAGCGCAGGAGGACAGATCTCCTACGAGCAGTACTTC. It is translated as CSASAGGQISYEQYF.

The rearrangement uses TRBV27 and TRBJ2-7; 8 nucleotides agree with TRBD1. Germline V gene lookup returns CDR1 MNHEY and CDR2 SMNVEV (reference sequence). This CDR3 comprises 15 residues. Trimming cost V 2 bases and J 5 bases; bases outside gene matches: 8. The CDR3 sequence is CASSLRNRGTHEQYF. The CDR3 coding sequence is TGTGCCAGCAGTTTAAGGAACAGGGGGACCCACGAGCAGTACTTC.

The chain carries TRBV2 and TRBJ2-7, with 7 nucleotides matching TRBD1. The germline V gene encodes CDR1 SNHLY and CDR2 FYNNEI. The length of the CDR3 is 13 residues. The J segment lost 2 bases and the V segment lost 6 bases, leaving 4 bases of the junction unmatched. The CDR3 nucleotides are TGTGCCAGCAGCTGGACAGGCACCTACGAGCAGTACTTC. Protein sequence: CASSWTGTYEQYF.

The J gene is TRBJ2-5, the V gene TRBV30; unclear D gene. The ends were cut back, 2 bases at V and 2 bases at J, with 3 bases in the middle. The germline gives CDR1 GTSNPN, CDR2 SVGIG (reference sequence). CDR3 length equals 11 residues. The CDR3 bases are TGTGCCTGGAGTTTTCAAGAGACCCAGTACTTC. Its translation is CAWSFQETQYF.

This sequence joins TRBV6-2 or TRBV6-3 and TRBJ2-2; tentative D call: TRBD2 (7 bases). There are 15 residues in the CDR3. The V end was cut by 5 bases, the J end by 4 bases, with 14 bases between. CDR1 and CDR2 from the germline V gene are MNHEY and SVGEGT. CDR3 sequence reads: CASSHGGASTGELFF. In DNA form, the CDR3 reads TGTGCCAGCAGTCATGGGGGGGCCAGCACCGGGGAGCTGTTTTTT.

The genes are TRBV4-1 and TRBJ2-3; 7 nucleotides align to TRBD2. CDR1 is MGHRA, CDR2 YSYEKL, per germline. The CDR3 extends over 15 amino acids. After removal of 0 bases from V and 5 bases from J, the junction contained 5 bases not matched to a gene. The CDR3 bases are TGCGCCAGCAGCCAAGAATGGGCGGGAGAAGATACGCAGTATTTT. Amino acids: CASSQEWAGEDTQYF.

The chain uses TRBV12-3 or TRBV12-4 and TRBJ2-5; D possibly corresponds to TRBD2 (5 bases). Trimming removed 3 bases at V and 3 bases at J, with 5 bases between. CDR3 length: 12 amino acids. The CDR3 DNA follows: TGTGCCAGCAGTTTGCGGGAAGAGACCCAGTACTTC. Translation gives CASSLREETQYF.

The J gene is TRBJ2-7, the V gene TRBV5-4, with 7 bases that match TRBD2. V lost 4 bases to trimming and J lost 2 bases; unmatched junction nucleotides: 9. CDR1 and CDR2 (germline): SGHNT, YYREEE (reference sequence). The CDR3 is 15 amino acids. The CDR3 DNA reads TGTGCCAGCAGCCCCGGAGGACTAGTTCCCTACGAGCAGTACTTC. Translation: CASSPGGLVPYEQYF.

This clonotype was recorded once. V usage is TRBV7-9 and J usage is TRBJ1-6, with D uncertain. The CDR3 sequence is 14 residues long. Germline V gene sequence: CDR1 SEHNR, CDR2 FQNEAQ (reference sequence). V lost 4 bases, J lost 4 bases, and 8 bases lay in between. The CDR3 region has the DNA TGTGCCAGCAGCTCCCAGGCGTATAATTCACCCCTCCACTTT. It yields the protein CASSSQAYNSPLHF.

The chain joins TRBV2 to TRBJ2-2, with D perhaps being TRBD1 or TRBD2 (7 bases each). Germline CDR1 reads SNHLY; CDR2 reads FYNNEI. Trimming removed 1 base at V and 5 bases at J, with 14 bases between. This CDR3 region has 16 residues. CDR3 sequence: CASSEEGGGWTGELFF. CDR3 nucleotides: TGTGCCAGCAGTGAAGAGGGAGGGGGCTGGACCGGGGAGCTGTTTTTT.

The rearrangement uses TRBV30 and TRBJ2-7, with D perhaps TRBD1 or TRBD2 (5 bases each). This CDR3 has 12 amino acids. Germline lookup yields CDR1 GTSNPN and CDR2 SVGIG (reference sequence). The ends were cut back, 0 bases at V and 5 bases at J, with 8 bases in the middle. CDR3 sequence (DNA): TGTGCCTGGAGTGTGGGGGTAAACGAGCAGTACTTC. Translation: CAWSVGVNEQYF.

V usage is TRBV6-5 and J usage is TRBJ1-2; 9 bases fit TRBD1. The CDR3 runs to 15 residues. CDR1 and CDR2 from the germline V gene are MNHEY and SVGAGI. Germline trimming cut 0 bases from V and 3 bases from J; bases unmatched to any gene: 2. The CDR3 is CASSYSDRGDYGYTF. In DNA form, the CDR3 reads TGTGCCAGCAGTTACTCGGACAGGGGCGACTATGGCTACACCTTC.

The chain employs TRBV29-1 and TRBJ1-4; possible D gene TRBD1, 5 bases. CDR1 is SQVTM, CDR2 ANQGSEA, per germline. This CDR3 region has 14 residues. Trimming removed 6 bases at V and 4 bases at J, with 15 bases between. The CDR3 DNA reads TGCAGCGTCCAACACCAGGGTTATAATGAAAAACTGTTTTTT. Protein: CSVQHQGYNEKLFF.

This clonotype showed up just a few times. The rearrangement uses TRBV7-2 and TRBJ1-5; the D is unclear. Germline V CDR1 and CDR2: SGHTA, FQGNSA. V lost 5 bases and J lost 4, with 12 bases in between. The CDR3 contains 14 residues. The DNA for the CDR3 is TGTGCCAGCAGCCCCGACATAGGGAATCAGCCCCAGCATTTT. This encodes CASSPDIGNQPQHF.